This T cell receptor (beta chain) emerged from a study of vaccination effects on CD4 cells after COVID-19. Study at large: Sampling occurred a median 72 days post second dose, range 14 to 241.

J lost 4 bases, V lost 1 base, and 5 bases had no gene match. Germline loops: CDR1 LNHNV, CDR2 YYDKDF (reference sequence). CDR3 length: 15 residues. CD4+ T cell isolation took place after approximately 11 days of culture. Participants were given two doses of BNT162b2 or mRNA-1273 vaccine. The healthy vaccine recipients, who had no prior SARS-CoV-2 infection, showed negative nucleocapsid antibodies. A half-medium replacement with IL-2 medium was carried out on days 3 and 7. Study-level findings and limits: The authors studied few convalescent patients and collected no early post-infection timepoints.

The assay was immunoSEQ multiplex PCR, and TCRdb's table has in-frame clones only and misses some. Of more than 60,000 clones in the sample, 70% to 85% were seen once. Points on this clone: What it binds is unknown.

The source is a human donor who received a COVID-19 vaccine. The starting material was CD4+ T cells from PBMCs cultured without peptide, obtained after COVID-19 vaccination. This chain connects TRBV15 to TRBJ1-2; TRBD1 matches at 8 bases. The chain's CDR3 is CATSRGTGTLYGYTF. In DNA, the CDR3 is TGTGCCACCAGCAGAGGGACAGGGACGCTCTATGGCTACACCTTC.